This T cell receptor beta chain was found in a study of shared clonotypes between healthy human individuals. On the study more broadly: Donors were two women and three men aged 18 to 49.

Original analysis: Filtering differed because ImmunoSEQ produced junction-only sequences that carried no quality scores. Profiling relied on immunoSEQ multiplex PCR, and the TCRdb table lists in-frame clones only, not all of them. V, J and clone size derive from that table, while D and trimming were established from the DNA sequence. Seen here are about 1.5 million clones, about 98% observed once, and the top ten hold 0.4% to 0.45%. V was clipped by 1 base and J by 3 bases; unmatched bases: 5. The length of the CDR3 is 15 residues. Germline loops: CDR1 GTSNPN, CDR2 SVGIG (reference sequence). The TCR originated in a man aged 25-40 years in good health. This chain connects TRBV30 to TRBJ1-5, with TRBD1 matching 8 bases. The sample taken for sequencing was naive CD4+ T cells sorted from blood. Regarding subset: CD45RA+ positively selected. CDR3 bases: TGTGCCTGGAGTGGAGGACAGGGATACAATCAGCCCCAGCATTTT. It encodes CAWSGGQGYNQPQHF.